Presented here are 21 T cell receptor beta chains from one specimen sequenced in a study of graft-versus-host responses after intestinal transplantation. The table came from immunoSEQ multiplex PCR; TCRdb's copy has only in-frame clones and leaves some out. The sample records about 83,000 clones, around nine tenths being singletons. No antigen is known for these receptors. The material sequenced was unstimulated CD4+ T cells sorted from spleen or lymph node cells, taken before intestinal transplant. These receptors came from a human donor who received an intestinal transplant.

This chain connects TRBV6-5 to TRBJ2-3; maybe TRBD1 (6 bases). The germline gives CDR1 MNHEY, CDR2 SVGAGI. The CDR3 extends over 14 amino acids. Trimming cost V 0 bases and J 3 bases, with 7 bases left between them. CDR3 loop: CASSYSGGTDTQYF. The CDR3 bases are TGTGCCAGCAGTTACTCAGGGGGAACAGATACGCAGTATTTT.

J is TRBJ1-3 and V is TRBV5-4; possible D gene TRBD1, 6 bases. The CDR3 consists of 15 residues. V was cut by 0 bases and J by 4 bases, with 11 bases left in between. The germline CDR1 and CDR2 sequences are SGHNT and YYREEE (reference sequence). CDR3 sequence (DNA): TGTGCCAGCAGCTTGGATCCAGGGGCAGGAAACACCATATATTTT. Its translation is CASSLDPGAGNTIYF.

The chain has TRBV2 and TRBJ2-3, with D tentatively TRBD2 (6 bases). Per germline, CDR1 SNHLY and CDR2 FYNNEI. The CDR3 sequence is 14 residues long. Deletions cut 4 bases from V and 4 bases from J, with 12 bases between. The CDR3 DNA sequence: TGTGCCAGCAGTGGTACGACTAGGGCAGATACGCAGTATTTT. This sequence encodes CASSGTTRADTQYF.

The chain links TRBV6-6 to TRBJ2-2; 7 bases line up with TRBD1. Per the germline V gene, CDR1 is MNHNY and CDR2 is SVGAGI (reference sequence). V dropped 8 bases and J dropped 3; count of bases not matched to a gene: 6. This CDR3 is 14 amino acids long. The CDR3 is CASGRDRHTGELFF. The DNA for the CDR3 is TGTGCCAGCGGCCGGGACAGACACACCGGGGAGCTGTTTTTT.

V gene TRBV6-1 combines with J gene TRBJ2-3, with 11 bases identical to TRBD2. The CDR3 sequence is 16 residues long. Germline CDR1 is MNHNS and CDR2 is SASEGT. The V and J ends lost 3 bases and 5 bases, in that order; junction bases with no gene match: 7. CDR3 residues: CASSEILAGAGDTQYF. In DNA form, the CDR3 reads TGTGCCAGCAGTGAGATACTAGCGGGGGCAGGAGATACGCAGTATTTT.

The chain combines TRBV4-1 with TRBJ2-5; 7 bases are a match to TRBD1. The CDR3 runs 14 residues. Losses at the gene ends were 3 bases for V and 7 bases for J; bases not matched to a gene: 8. Germline V gene sequence: CDR1 MGHRA, CDR2 YSYEKL. The CDR3 DNA sequence: TGCGCCAGCAGCCAGTTTCAGGGGGTTGGGACCCAGTACTTC. Translating it yields CASSQFQGVGTQYF.

The chain carries TRBV7-2 and TRBJ2-7; 13 bases map to TRBD2. The CDR3 totals 14 residues. V was pared by 6 bases and J by 3 bases, with 2 bases of the junction left unmatched. CDR1 and CDR2 from the germline V gene are SGHTA and FQGNSA. The CDR3 region is CASSRTSGSYEQYF. In nucleotides, the CDR3 is TGTGCCAGCAGTAGGACTAGCGGGAGCTACGAGCAGTACTTC.

The chain uses TRBV5-1 and TRBJ2-7; 11 bases align to TRBD1. Germline lookup yields CDR1 SGHRS and CDR2 YFSETQ. CDR3 size: 15 residues. The V and J ends lost 4 bases and 2 bases, in that order; junction bases with no gene match: 5. CDR3 residues: CASSAGQGAAYEQYF. CDR3 nucleotides: TGCGCCAGCAGCGCCGGACAGGGGGCGGCCTACGAGCAGTACTTC.

Details on this clone: One end of the junction does not line up with germline, which may come from a read error. This chain connects TRBV6-5 to TRBJ1-1; D uncertain. Germline CDR1 MNHEY, CDR2 SVGAGI. The CDR3 contains 12 residues. The CDR3 is CASSYSKSEAFF. CDR3 DNA sequence: TGTGCCAGCAGTTACTCGAAGTCTGAGGCTTTCTTT.

The chain is built from TRBV10-3 and TRBJ2-5, with D perhaps TRBD1 (5 bases). This CDR3 region has 13 residues. The V and J ends lost 6 bases and 5 bases respectively, with 13 bases between them. Germline CDR1 ENHRY, CDR2 SYGVKD. The CDR3 nucleotides are TGTGCCATCAGCCCCGACAGCAAGGAGACCCAGTACTTC. Residues: CAISPDSKETQYF.

This chain connects TRBV5-1 to TRBJ2-5, with 11 bases aligning to TRBD2. Per germline, CDR1 SGHRS and CDR2 YFSETQ. J gave up 0 bases and V 0 bases, and 7 bases lay outside the gene matches. This CDR3 contains 18 residues. The CDR3 nucleotides read TGCGCCAGCAGCTTGGGCGGACTAGCGGGTATCCACCAAGAGACCCAGTACTTC. It codes for CASSLGGLAGIHQETQYF.

This chain uses TRBV18 with TRBJ2-7; D is possibly TRBD2 (5 bases). The germline V gene encodes CDR1 KGHSH and CDR2 LQKENI. V lost 9 bases to trimming and J lost 4 bases, with 13 bases between them. The CDR3 consists of 12 residues. CDR3 amino acids: CASAEGVYEQYF. The CDR3, as DNA: TGTGCCAGTGCTGAGGGAGTTTACGAGCAGTACTTC.

The V call is TRBV2, the J call TRBJ2-5; D is unresolved. Germline loops: CDR1 SNHLY, CDR2 FYNNEI. There are 16 residues in the CDR3. V was cut by 6 bases and J by 7 bases, with 24 bases left in between. CDR3 in DNA: TGTGCCAGCAGCCTCGTGTTTGATCGGGTAGTAGTGACCCAGTACTTC. This gives the protein CASSLVFDRVVVTQYF. Full variable domain (outside the CDR3, taken from reference TRBV2 and TRBJ2-5): EPEVTQTPSHQVTQMGQEVILRCVPISNHLYFYWYRQILGQKVEFLVSFYNNEISEKSEIFDDQFSVERPDGSNFTLKIRSTKLEDSAMYFCASSLVFDRVVVTQYFGPGTRLLVL.

This chain links TRBV28 with TRBJ1-1; the D is unclear. Looked up from germline, CDR1 is MDHEN and CDR2 is SYDVKM. The CDR3 length is 13 residues. V was pared by 7 bases and J by 0 bases, with 9 bases between. In DNA, the CDR3 is TGTGCCAGCAAGCTTATAATGAACACTGAAGCTTTCTTT. Translating gives CASKLIMNTEAFF.

This clone was seen a handful of times. The chain combines TRBV28 with TRBJ2-7, with D hard to call. Trimming pared 2 bases from V and 4 bases from J, leaving 6 bases between. Germline CDR1 is MDHEN and CDR2 is SYDVKM. The CDR3 contains 12 residues. The CDR3 here is CASSLVEYEQYF. The CDR3 bases are TGTGCCAGCAGTTTAGTCGAGTACGAGCAGTACTTC.

This clone is a singleton in its sample. The rearrangement joins TRBV29-1 to TRBJ1-2; TRBD1 agrees at 8 bases. The CDR3 has 14 amino acids. Trimming took 4 bases from V and 6 from J; bases not matched to a gene: 10. Looked up from germline, CDR1 is SQVTM and CDR2 is ANQGSEA. The CDR3 loop is CSVGQGTNSHGYTF. The CDR3 DNA sequence: TGCAGCGTTGGACAGGGGACCAACTCCCATGGCTACACCTTC.

The count of this clone is one. This chain links TRBV1 with TRBJ2-1; TRBD2, as called in the table, went unchecked against the DNA. TRBV1 is a pseudogene locus. This CDR3 has 16 residues. The CDR3 sequence: CTSSQESGGAKHEQFF. CDR3 nucleotides: TGCACCAGCAGCCAAGAGTCCGGGGGGGCTAAGCATGAGCAGTTCTTC.

This chain uses TRBV19 with TRBJ1-2; D gene uncertain. The germline V and J ends were trimmed by 0 bases and 4 bases, with 6 bases remaining between them. The CDR3 has 13 residues. Germline CDR1 is LNHDA and CDR2 is SQIVND (reference sequence). The CDR3 sequence is CASSIEASYGYTF. The CDR3 DNA is TGTGCCAGTAGTATAGAAGCCTCCTATGGCTACACCTTC.

The V call is TRBV14, the J call TRBJ2-1; 9 bases align to TRBD2. Germline V gene data show CDR1 as SGHDN and CDR2 as FVKESK. This CDR3 has 15 residues. J gave up 8 bases and V 1 base, and 6 bases lay outside the gene matches. The DNA for the CDR3 is TGTGCCAGCAGCCAAGTGGGACTAGCAATATATGAGCAGTTCTTC. Translated, it gives CASSQVGLAIYEQFF.

The sample holds one count of this clone. The DNA of the CDR3 is TGTGCCAGCAGCTTAGACTCAGCGTTCTCCTACGAGCAGTACTTC. It encodes CASSLDSAFSYEQYF. V usage is TRBV7-8 and J usage is TRBJ2-7; D remains unclear. CDR1 is SGHVS and CDR2 is FQNEAQ in the germline V gene. CDR3 length: 15 amino acids. Trimming took off 1 base at V and 0 bases at J, with 10 bases between the two ends.

The rearrangement joins TRBV28 to TRBJ1-1; 8 nucleotides match TRBD1. The germline V gene has CDR1 MDHEN and CDR2 SYDVKM. The CDR3 loop spans 13 amino acids. V shed 2 bases, J shed 7 bases, and the junction held 3 bases outside the gene matches. As DNA, the CDR3 is TGTGCCAGCAGTTTAGTGGGGACAGGTGAAGCTTTCTTT. Translation: CASSLVGTGEAFF. Drawing the rest from reference TRBV28 and TRBJ1-1, the complete variable domain is DVKVTQSSRYLVKRTGEKVFLECVQDMDHENMFWYRQDPGLGLRLIYFSYDVKMKEKGDIPEGYSVSREKKERFSLILESASTNQTSMYLCASSLVGTGEAFFGQGTRLTVV.